The 15 T cell receptor beta chains below come from one sample, sequenced in a study of immune reconstitution after stem cell transplant in scleroderma. TCRdb redid the calling of the RT-PCR reads with MiXCR, one entry per CDR3 protein. The table lists roughly 5,000 distinct CDR3 sequences, roughly 8% of them singletons, with around 10% in the top ten. Sampling was done before or after autologous hematopoietic stem cell transplantation (not recorded which). The receptors derive from a male donor with systemic sclerosis.

The chain has TRBV7-7 and TRBJ2-5, with 8 bases identical to TRBD2. J was trimmed by 7 bases and V by 4 bases; bases with no gene match: 11. CDR1 is SSHAT and CDR2 is FNYEAQ in the germline V gene (reference sequence). The CDR3 has 15 residues. DNA for the CDR3: TGTGCCAGCAGCTCTTCACTCGTCGGGGGGGGGACCCAGTACTTC. Its protein product is CASSSSLVGGGTQYF.

The chain employs TRBV7-9 and TRBJ2-7; D call uncertain. CDR3 length: 12 amino acids. CDR1 and CDR2 from the germline V gene are SEHNR and FQNEAQ (reference sequence). V lost 1 base and J lost 7, with 8 bases in between. Here the CDR3 DNA reads TGTGCCAGCAGCTTAGGGGTGTGGGAGCAGTACTTC. Residues: CASSLGVWEQYF.

By share, this clonotype ranks as medium-sized. V is TRBV5-5 and J is TRBJ2-2, with D hard to call. The CDR3 is 15 amino acids. Germline V gene lookup returns CDR1 SGHKS and CDR2 YYEKEE (reference sequence). The V and J ends lost 4 bases and 2 bases respectively, with 12 bases between them. CDR3 coding DNA: TGTGCCAGCAGCCTAGACACATTTAACACCGGGGAGCTGTTTTTT. The encoded protein is CASSLDTFNTGELFF.

Within the sample, this clonotype is medium-sized. The genes are TRBV6-2 or TRBV6-3 and TRBJ2-2; 9 nucleotides match TRBD1. The CDR3 length is 15 residues. Germline CDR1 MNHEY, CDR2 SVGEGT. V gave up 7 bases and J gave up 7 bases; unmatched junction bases: 10. CDR3: CASTQDRGRVGELFF. CDR3 coding DNA: TGTGCCAGCACCCAGGACAGGGGTCGTGTCGGGGAGCTGTTTTTT.

This clonotype was counted only a few times. V and J are TRBV20-1 and TRBJ2-1; TRBD2 agrees at 9 bases. The CDR3 extends over 18 amino acids. Unmatched junction bases numbered 17, after V lost 2 bases and J lost 6 bases. Germline V lookup: CDR1 DFQATT, CDR2 SNEGSKA (reference sequence). This chain's CDR3 is CSARILGAGGRGLNEQFF. The DNA of the CDR3 is TGCAGTGCTAGAATTCTGGGAGCGGGGGGTCGGGGACTCAATGAGCAGTTCTTC.

This chain connects TRBV20-1 to TRBJ2-1, with 7 bases matching TRBD2. The length of the CDR3 is 15 residues. The trim removed 2 bases at V and 4 bases at J, leaving 8 bases unmatched. From germline, CDR1 is DFQATT and CDR2 SNEGSKA (reference sequence). The CDR3 is CSARTTGTMYNEQFF. The CDR3 DNA is TGCAGTGCTAGAACCACCGGGACTATGTACAATGAGCAGTTCTTC.

This clonotype was detected a few times. V usage is TRBV20-1 and J usage is TRBJ1-2; 10 bases align to TRBD1. Germline-derived CDR1 and CDR2 are DFQATT and SNEGSKA (reference sequence). J was trimmed by 0 bases and V by 4 bases; bases with no gene match: 8. This CDR3 spans 16 amino acids. This CDR3 reads CSATGTGEEANYGYTF. The CDR3 DNA is TGCAGTGCTACCGGGACAGGGGAAGAAGCTAACTATGGCTACACCTTC.

This clonotype is medium-sized (0.01 to 0.1%). The chain has TRBV7-2 and TRBJ1-2, with 7 positions matching TRBD1. Germline V gene data show CDR1 as SGHTA and CDR2 as FQGNSA. Trimming at V came to 1 base and at J to 7 bases, leaving 6 bases not matched to a gene. This CDR3 is built from 14 residues. The CDR3, as DNA: TGTGCCAGCAGCTTAGTAGAGGGGGCGGTTGGCTACACCTTC. Its translation is CASSLVEGAVGYTF.

This clonotype rates as medium-sized. The rearrangement joins TRBV12-3 or TRBV12-4 to TRBJ1-4; the D is unclear. CDR3 length: 10 residues. Trimming stripped 7 bases from V and 10 bases from J, with 7 bases between. The CDR3 DNA reads as TGTGCCAGCAAGGAAGGAAAACTGTTTTTT. Translating it yields CASKEGKLFF.

By frequency in the sample, this clonotype is medium-sized (0.01 to 0.1%). V is TRBV20-1 and J is TRBJ2-5; D is tentatively TRBD1 or TRBD2 (5 bases each). The CDR3 covers 15 residues. Per germline, CDR1 DFQATT and CDR2 SNEGSKA (reference sequence). Trimming stripped 2 bases from V and 7 bases from J, with 20 bases between. CDR3 sequence (DNA): TGCAGTGCTAGACCCCCTAAAGGGGATGGAGGGACCCAGTACTTC. This sequence encodes CSARPPKGDGGTQYF.

Turning to this clonotype: A much larger clone sits a single nucleotide away, making a read error possible. The chain has TRBV10-3 and TRBJ2-3; no reliable D call. The CDR3 sequence is 13 residues long. Germline lookup yields CDR1 ENHRY and CDR2 SYGVKD. CDR3 residues: CAITEPNTDTQYF. The CDR3 DNA follows: TGTGCCATCACTGAGCCTAACACAGATACGCAGTATTTT.

This rearrangement joins TRBV10-3 to TRBJ2-5; 8 bases are a match to TRBD1. Germline values: CDR1 ENHRY, CDR2 SYGVKD. Losses at the gene ends were 3 bases for V and 5 bases for J; bases not matched to a gene: 5. The CDR3 has 14 residues. The CDR3 DNA reads as TGTGCCATCAGTGATCCAGGGGGCGCGGAGACCCAGTACTTC. Translating it yields CAISDPGGAETQYF.

Within the sample, this clonotype is medium-sized. The chain uses TRBV28 and TRBJ2-5, with 8 bases matching TRBD1. The ends lost 5 bases at V and 3 bases at J; junction bases unmatched: 14. CDR1 and CDR2 from the germline V gene are MDHEN and SYDVKM. CDR3 length: 17 residues. This CDR3 is CASSPRGRTGTKETQYF. The CDR3 DNA follows: TGTGCCAGCAGTCCCAGGGGCCGGACAGGGACGAAAGAGACCCAGTACTTC.

By frequency in the sample, this clonotype is medium-sized. The rearrangement links TRBV2 to TRBJ2-6, with D tentatively TRBD1 or TRBD2 (5 bases each). This CDR3 contains 15 residues. V was cut by 5 bases and J by 4 bases, with 12 bases left in between. Per germline, CDR1 SNHLY and CDR2 FYNNEI. The CDR3 protein is CASSNEGDGANVLTF. CDR3 sequence (DNA): TGTGCCAGCAGTAACGAAGGGGACGGGGCCAACGTCCTGACTTTC.

This clonotype is labeled medium-sized (0.01 to 0.1%). The chain is built from TRBV20-1 and TRBJ1-2; D possibly corresponds to TRBD1 (6 bases). CDR1 and CDR2 (germline): DFQATT, SNEGSKA (reference sequence). V was cut by 2 bases and J by 0 bases, with 7 bases left in between. The CDR3 covers 13 residues. The CDR3 coding sequence is TGCAGTGCTAGAAGGACAGCTAACTATGGCTACACCTTC. It specifies CSARRTANYGYTF.